This TCR beta chain derives from a study of shared clonotypes between healthy human individuals. Study-wide results and limits: Read depth was anticipated to influence clonotype sharing among donors. Researchers sampled blood only, noting tissue repertoires likely differ.

From germline, CDR1 is GTSNPN and CDR2 SVGIG (reference sequence). The CDR3 has 12 residues. Trimming stripped 5 bases from V and 7 bases from J, with 11 bases between. This clone appeared once. Antigen specificity is unknown. Sorted-subset replicate PCRs used 200 ng of genomic DNA. This amount corresponded to approximately 30,000 T cell genomes. Repertoires were generated with immunoSEQ multiplex PCR, while TCRdb's copy carries only in-frame clones and drops some. The repertoire includes more than 1.2 million clones, approximately 98.5% of them detected once, and about 0.4% sits in the top ten. Sequenced input: naive CD4+ T cells sorted from blood. Subset meaning: CD45RA+ positively selected. The TCR was taken from a young man in good health. The chain uses TRBV30 and TRBJ1-4; perhaps TRBD1 as D (6 bases). The CDR3 reads CAWDRWSEKLFF. CDR3 DNA: TGTGCCTGGGACAGGTGGAGTGAAAAACTGTTTTTT.